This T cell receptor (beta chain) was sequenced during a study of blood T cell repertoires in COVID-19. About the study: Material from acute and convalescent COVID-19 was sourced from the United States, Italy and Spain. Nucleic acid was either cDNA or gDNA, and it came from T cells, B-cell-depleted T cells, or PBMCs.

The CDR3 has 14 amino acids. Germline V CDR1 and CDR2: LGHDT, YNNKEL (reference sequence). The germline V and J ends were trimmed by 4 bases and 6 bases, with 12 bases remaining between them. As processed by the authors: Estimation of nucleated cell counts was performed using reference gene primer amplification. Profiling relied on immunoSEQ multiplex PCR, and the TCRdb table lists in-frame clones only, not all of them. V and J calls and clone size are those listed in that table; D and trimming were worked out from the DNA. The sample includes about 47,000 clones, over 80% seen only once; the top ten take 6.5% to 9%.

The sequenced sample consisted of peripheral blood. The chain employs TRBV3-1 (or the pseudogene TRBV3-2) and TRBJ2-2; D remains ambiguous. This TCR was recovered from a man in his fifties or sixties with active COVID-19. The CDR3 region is CASSLESRAGELFF. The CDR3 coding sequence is TGTGCCAGCAGCCTCGAAAGTCGGGCCGGGGAGCTGTTTTTT.